One sample yielded the 10 T cell receptor beta chains listed below, sequenced in a study of blood T cell repertoires in COVID-19. Generated by immunoSEQ multiplex PCR, the TCRdb table keeps only in-frame clones and is missing some. Of about 89,000 clones listed, roughly 74% are singletons. Source material: peripheral blood. Receptors were obtained from a man in his 70s with COVID-19, enrolled during active disease.

This clone was recorded once. This chain connects TRBV19 to TRBJ1-1; no firm D call. Germline CDR1 is LNHDA and CDR2 is SQIVND (reference sequence). The CDR3 has 16 residues. V gave up 1 base and J gave up 1 base, with 13 bases separating them. For the CDR3, the DNA is TGTGCCAGTAGTATAGCCTCCTCCAGGCCGAACACTGAAGCTTTCTTT. Residues: CASSIASSRPNTEAFF.

The rearrangement links TRBV2 to TRBJ2-6; D is uncertain. This CDR3 region has 14 residues. Germline values: CDR1 SNHLY, CDR2 FYNNEI. With 5 bases removed from V and 2 bases from J, the gap between germline ends came to 7 bases. In nucleotides, the CDR3 is TGTGCCAGCAGTCGTCCCCCTGGGGCCAACGTCCTGACTTTC. As protein: CASSRPPGANVLTF.

The chain has TRBV10-3 and TRBJ1-6; D might be TRBD1 (6 bases). This CDR3 comprises 13 residues. Germline V gives CDR1 ENHRY, CDR2 SYGVKD. V lost 8 bases and J 7 bases, leaving 12 bases between the germline ends. In DNA, the CDR3 is TGTGCCATCGGGGGCACTTTAAATTCACCCCTCCACTTT. This encodes CAIGGTLNSPLHF.

The chain joins TRBV19 to TRBJ2-2; tentatively, D is TRBD1 (6 bases). The CDR3 extends over 17 amino acids. Germline V gene sequence: CDR1 LNHDA, CDR2 SQIVND (reference sequence). Trimming removed 1 base from V and 1 base from J, with 13 bases in between. The CDR3 DNA follows: TGTGCCAGTAGTATAGTTTTTGGGACAAAGAACACCGGGGAGCTGTTTTTT. Its translation: CASSIVFGTKNTGELFF.

This sequence joins TRBV3-1 (or the pseudogene TRBV3-2) and TRBJ1-2, with D tentatively TRBD1 (5 bases). V was pared by 1 base and J by 8 bases, with 17 bases between. This CDR3 comprises 15 residues. Germline CDR1 is LGHDT and CDR2 is YNNKEL (reference sequence). CDR3 bases: TGTGCCAGCAGCCAAGGACAGATTAGTGGTATCGGCTACACCTTC. It encodes CASSQGQISGIGYTF.

The CDR3 DNA sequence: TGTGCCAGCAGCCAAGGACTAGCGGGTACCTACGAGCAGTACTTC. As protein: CASSQGLAGTYEQYF. The chain carries TRBV3-1 (or the pseudogene TRBV3-2) and TRBJ2-7; 10 bases align to TRBD2. The V gene end was trimmed by 1 base and the J gene end by 2 bases; junction bases not matched to a gene: 2. The CDR3 extends over 15 amino acids. The germline gives CDR1 LGHDT, CDR2 YNNKEL (reference sequence).

This chain uses TRBV7-2 with TRBJ2-7; tentatively, D is TRBD1 (5 bases). Germline-derived CDR1 and CDR2 are SGHTA and FQGNSA. V was clipped by 3 bases and J by 7 bases, with 16 bases between them. The CDR3 loop spans 14 amino acids. As DNA, the CDR3 is TGTGCCAGCAGCTTCCTCCAGGGTTCTGGGGAGCAGTACTTC. This codes for CASSFLQGSGEQYF.

The chain has TRBV9 and TRBJ2-3; tentatively, D is TRBD2 (5 bases). Trimming cost V 0 bases and J 3 bases, with 11 bases left between them. Germline V gene lookup returns CDR1 SGDLS and CDR2 YYNGEE. The CDR3 consists of 15 residues. The CDR3: CASSVDPGRTDTQYF. Here the CDR3 DNA reads TGTGCCAGCAGCGTAGACCCGGGGAGAACAGATACGCAGTATTTT.

CDR3 sequence (DNA): TGTGCCAGCGGCGCAGGGGGGAGTAAAAAAGAGACCCAGTACTTC. It is translated as CASGAGGSKKETQYF. The J gene is TRBJ2-5, the V gene TRBV7-2, with D perhaps TRBD1 (7 bases). The V gene lost 8 bases and the J gene lost 3 bases, with 19 bases spanning the gap. Germline loops: CDR1 SGHTA, CDR2 FQGNSA. CDR3 length: 15 residues.

This clone was counted between two and nine times. The CDR3 protein is CAISQKTGVGYTF. DNA of the CDR3: TGTGCCATCAGTCAGAAAACAGGGGTAGGCTACACCTTC. The chain links TRBV10-3 to TRBJ1-2; TRBD1 agrees at 7 bases. Trimming took 5 bases from V and 8 from J; bases not matched to a gene: 8. The CDR3 has 13 amino acids. Germline values: CDR1 ENHRY, CDR2 SYGVKD.